This TCR beta chain stems from a study of T cell changes during pregnancy in multiple sclerosis. CDR1 is SGHKS and CDR2 is YYEKEE in the germline V gene (reference sequence). V gave up 4 bases and J gave up 0 bases, with 11 bases separating them. This CDR3 spans 16 amino acids. This clone has only one observation. Assay used: immunoSEQ multiplex PCR; TCRdb lists only in-frame clones, some missing. The sample lists about 36,000 clones; 80% to 95% were seen once. This chain connects TRBV5-5 to TRBJ2-6; TRBD2 is a possible D gene (5 bases). The sequences come from CD4+ T cells from peripheral blood mononuclear cells, collected in the third trimester of pregnancy. The receptor comes from a female donor in good health, enrolled as a control in a pregnancy study. The CDR3 DNA reads TGTGCCAGCAGCGGACTTGCCTCCTCTGGGGCCAACGTCCTGACTTTC. Encoded protein: CASSGLASSGANVLTF.